A selection of T cell receptor beta chains follows, all from one sample in a study of CD8 T cells in Susac syndrome. Each CDR3 protein is one row after TCRdb ran MiXCR on the immunoSEQ multiplex PCR reads. The sample lists some 75,000 distinct CDR3 sequences, approximately 95% occurring once. The specimen was CD8+ T cells from PBMCs. These receptors all stem from a human donor with Susac syndrome. CDR3s include the opening cysteine and the closing phenylalanine or tryptophan. A D gene is named only where the DNA matches it firmly. The size of a clone is reported for some rows only, either as once, few or many, or as a class for expanded clones.

V gene	D gene	J gene	clone size	CDR3 protein	CDR3 DNA
TRBV20-1	.	TRBJ2-5	.	CSAREGTSATQYF	TGCAGTGCTAGAGAAGGGACATCGGCAACCCAGTACTTC
TRBV4-2	.	TRBJ2-1	.	CASSQGGTEQFF	TGTGCCAGCAGCCAAGGAGGGACTGAGCAGTTCTTC
TRBV5-1	TRBD1	TRBJ1-1	.	CASSSGQGSVNTEAFF	TGCGCCAGCAGCTCGGGACAGGGGAGTGTGAACACTGAAGCTTTCTTT
TRBV5-1	TRBD1	TRBJ1-1	.	CASSSDRATTEAFF	TGCGCCAGCAGCTCAGACAGGGCTACCACTGAAGCTTTCTTT
TRBV7-2	TRBD2	TRBJ2-7	.	CASSFPRGGTSAPYEQYF	TGTGCCAGCAGCTTTCCCCGCGGGGGGACTAGCGCTCCCTACGAGCAGTACTTC
TRBV20-1	.	TRBJ1-2	.	CSADKLTRTGNYGYTF	TGCAGTGCCGATAAATTAACCCGGACGGGGAACTATGGCTACACCTTC
TRBV12-3/TRBV12-4	.	TRBJ2-3	.	CASSFRDGSNTDTQYF	TGTGCCAGCAGTTTCCGGGACGGATCAAACACAGATACGCAGTATTTT
TRBV28	.	TRBJ2-3	.	CASSLIDTQYF	TGTGCCAGCAGTCTCATAGATACGCAGTATTTT
TRBV20-1	TRBD1	TRBJ1-2	.	CSARDVEGARGYTF	TGCAGTGCTAGAGATGTGGAGGGGGCTAGAGGCTACACCTTC
TRBV5-1	.	TRBJ1-3	.	CASSLELGIAGNTIYF	TGCGCCAGCAGCTTGGAACTGGGGATTGCTGGAAACACCATATATTTT
TRBV12-5	.	TRBJ2-6	.	CASGSDSTATNPSGANVLTF	TGTGCTAGTGGTTCCGATTCGACAGCAACCAACCCTTCTGGGGCCAACGTCCTGACTTTC
TRBV2	.	TRBJ2-4	.	CASSDIGVLGDIQYF	TGTGCCAGCAGTGATATAGGGGTTCTAGGAGACATTCAGTACTTC
TRBV7-2	.	TRBJ2-5	.	CASRSAGEETQYF	TGTGCCAGCAGATCCGCAGGGGAAGAGACCCAGTACTTC
TRBV3-1	.	TRBJ1-3	.	CASSPREGVSGNTIYF	TGTGCCAGCAGCCCTAGGGAGGGCGTCTCTGGAAACACCATATATTTT
TRBV29-1	.	TRBJ2-2	.	CSVVRDTDTGELFF	TGCAGCGTTGTGAGGGACACCGACACCGGGGAGCTGTTTTTT
TRBV19	TRBD1	TRBJ2-1	.	CASSISTGGAGNNEQFF	TGTGCCAGTAGTATCTCCACAGGGGGCGCAGGGAACAATGAGCAGTTCTTC
TRBV28	TRBD2	TRBJ2-5	.	CASREAGNRQETQYF	TGTGCCAGCAGGGAAGCGGGAAACCGCCAAGAGACCCAGTACTTC
TRBV19	TRBD1	TRBJ1-5	.	CASSPGTGIINQPQHF	TGTGCCAGTAGTCCCGGGACAGGGATTATCAATCAGCCCCAGCATTTT
TRBV20-1	.	TRBJ1-2	.	CSARDSRGSLGYTF	TGCAGTGCTAGAGACTCCAGGGGAAGTCTTGGCTACACCTTC
TRBV19	.	TRBJ2-2	.	CASSDSRVGTGELFF	TGTGCCAGTTCCGACTCCCGCGTCGGCACCGGGGAGCTGTTTTTT
TRBV6-5	.	TRBJ2-7	.	CASSYSAATDPNSQQYF	TGTGCCAGCAGTTACTCCGCCGCGACGGATCCGAACAGCCAGCAGTACTTC
TRBV7-9	.	TRBJ2-7	few	CASSSIGGLNGQYF	TGTGCCAGCAGCTCAATCGGGGGGCTAAACGGGCAGTACTTC
TRBV24-1	.	TRBJ2-1	.	CATSDSTEYNEQFF	TGTGCCACCTCAGACTCCACTGAATACAATGAGCAGTTCTTC
TRBV20-1	.	TRBJ2-1	.	CSAREGLFYNEQFF	TGCAGTGCTAGAGAGGGCCTATTTTACAATGAGCAGTTCTTC
TRBV7-2	.	TRBJ2-1	once	CASSSRLVVYNEQFF	TGTGCCAGCAGCTCCCGACTAGTAGTCTACAATGAGCAGTTCTTC
TRBV7-9	.	TRBJ1-2	.	CASSSNRAGYTF	TGTGCCAGCAGCTCCAACAGGGCCGGCTACACCTTC
TRBV20-1	.	TRBJ1-1	once	CSARDPQQGPTEAFF	TGCAGTGCTAGAGATCCCCAACAGGGACCCACTGAAGCTTTCTTT
TRBV20-1	.	TRBJ1-2	.	CSAPAQGADGYTF	TGCAGTGCCCCTGCACAAGGGGCAGACGGCTACACCTTC
TRBV9	TRBD2	TRBJ2-2	.	CASSVGGSGTGELFF	TGTGCCAGCAGCGTAGGCGGGAGCGGGACCGGGGAGCTGTTTTTT
TRBV20-1	TRBD2	TRBJ2-7	.	CSARPGTSGSHEQYF	TGCAGTGCTAGACCCGGGACTAGCGGGAGCCACGAGCAGTACTTC
TRBV4-1	.	TRBJ2-7	few	CASSQDLALKLGEQYF	TGCGCCAGCAGCCAAGATCTGGCATTGAAACTGGGGGAGCAGTACTTC
TRBV19	TRBD1	TRBJ1-6	.	CASSQMGQYDSPLHF	TGTGCCAGTAGTCAGATGGGACAGTATGATTCACCCCTCCACTTT
TRBV28	TRBD1	TRBJ1-1	.	CASSLDRGHAFF	TGTGCCAGCAGTTTAGACAGGGGGCATGCTTTCTTT
TRBV7-2	TRBD1	TRBJ2-7	.	CASSLARQGTYFIREQYF	TGTGCCAGCAGCTTAGCGCGACAGGGGACCTATTTTATACGCGAGCAGTACTTC
TRBV13	.	TRBJ2-3	.	CASSPPESGGAGDTQYF	TGTGCCAGCAGCCCCCCTGAGTCGGGGGGCGCAGGAGATACGCAGTATTTT
TRBV7-2	.	TRBJ1-3	once	CASSPRSGPFSGNTIYF	TGTGCCAGCAGCCCTAGGTCGGGCCCGTTCTCTGGAAACACCATATATTTT